Listed below are T cell receptor beta chains from one sample, sequenced in a study of T cells in Graves' hyperthyroidism and ophthalmopathy. TCRdb passed the multiplex PCR reads through MiXCR, listing each CDR3 protein once. In the table there are fewer than 550,000 distinct CDR3 sequences, roughly a quarter of which are singletons. Sequencing was carried out using blood. These receptors were collected from a woman aged 25 to 45 with Graves' ophthalmopathy. CDR3s include the opening cysteine and the closing phenylalanine or tryptophan. Each record gives: CDR3 DNA, CDR3 protein, clone size, D gene, CDR3 length, V gene, J gene. The D gene is left open where the match is weak. Size is stated for part of the rows, as once, few or many counts, or as a class when the clone is expanded.

TGTGCCAGCAGTTCTGAGGTTCATTCACCCCTCCACTTT	CASSSEVHSPLHF	many	.	13	TRBV12-3/TRBV12-4	TRBJ1-6
TGTGCCAGCAGTTTATTGATCAATCAGCCCCAGCATTTT	CASSLLINQPQHF	many	.	13	TRBV27	TRBJ1-5
TGTGCCAGCTCCCTGGCTATCTACGAGCAGTACTTC	CASSLAIYEQYF	few	.	12	TRBV6-2/TRBV6-3	TRBJ2-7
TGTGCCACCATCCCGGACAGGGGTTCCTACGAGCAGTACTTC	CATIPDRGSYEQYF	many	TRBD1	14	TRBV15	TRBJ2-7
TGTGCCAGCAGTTCTTTAAGAACAGGTACCGGGGAGCTGTTTTTT	CASSSLRTGTGELFF	few	.	15	TRBV6-2/TRBV6-3	TRBJ2-2
TGCAGTGCTTTCACCAGGGGCGAAGAGACCCAGTACTTC	CSAFTRGEETQYF	many	.	13	TRBV20-1	TRBJ2-5
TGTGCCAGCAGCACCCTGGGAGGGCTCACTGAAGCTTTCTTT	CASSTLGGLTEAFF	.	.	14	TRBV3-1	TRBJ1-1
TGCAGTGCTAGAGTGGTAGGGAGCAACTATGGCTACACCTTC	CSARVVGSNYGYTF	.	.	14	TRBV20-1	TRBJ1-2
TGTGCCAGCAGTTACACGCGGGGAAATCAAGAGACCCAGTACTTC	CASSYTRGNQETQYF	.	.	15	TRBV6-5	TRBJ2-5
TGTGCCAGCAGTTTTTTGAGACAGGGTGCTTTCTTT	CASSFLRQGAFF	few	TRBD1	12	TRBV12-3/TRBV12-4	TRBJ1-1
TGCAGTGCTCATCAGGGGCGCACTGAAGCTTTCTTT	CSAHQGRTEAFF	many	.	12	TRBV20-1	TRBJ1-1
TGTGCCAGCAGTCTAGCACGGGACAGGGGAGATGGCTACACCTTC	CASSLARDRGDGYTF	many	TRBD1	15	TRBV27	TRBJ1-2
TGTGCCAGCGGGTACAGGGGGCATGGAGCTTTCTTT	CASGYRGHGAFF	.	TRBD1	12	TRBV12-3/TRBV12-4	TRBJ1-1
TGTGCCAGCAAAACTGCGGGACAGGGGGCTGGCTATGGCTACACCTTC	CASKTAGQGAGYGYTF	.	TRBD1	16	TRBV12-3/TRBV12-4	TRBJ1-2
TGTGCCAGCAGGGCGGGACAGGGTTCTCAGCCCCAGCATTTT	CASRAGQGSQPQHF	many	TRBD1	14	TRBV12-3/TRBV12-4	TRBJ1-5
TGTGCCAGCAGTCGATCGCGGACTAGCGGGAGTATCTACGAGCAGTACTTC	CASSRSRTSGSIYEQYF	.	TRBD2	17	TRBV6-4	TRBJ2-7
TGCGCCAGCAGAGACAGGGGTACGGTCGGCTACACCTTC	CASRDRGTVGYTF	many	TRBD1	13	TRBV4-1	TRBJ1-2
TGTGCCTGGTTTCGGGCCACTGAAGCTTTCTTT	CAWFRATEAFF	many	.	11	TRBV30	TRBJ1-1
TGCAGTGCTAGGGAACGAGAGACCCAGTACTTC	CSARERETQYF	many	.	11	TRBV20-1	TRBJ2-5
TGTGCCAGCAGTCACAGGGGGCGCGGGGTTCCCTACGAGCAGTACTTC	CASSHRGRGVPYEQYF	.	TRBD1	16	TRBV6-5	TRBJ2-7
TGTGCCAGCAAAACAAGCCAAGAGACCCAGTACTTC	CASKTSQETQYF	.	.	12	TRBV28	TRBJ2-5
TGTGCCAGCAGTTTAGGACAGGGGATGCGCGCTTTCTTT	CASSLGQGMRAFF	.	TRBD1	13	TRBV12-3/TRBV12-4	TRBJ1-1
TGTGCCAGCAGTCGTCGTTCCGGGACAGGGTTTCAGCCCCAGCATTTT	CASSRRSGTGFQPQHF	few	TRBD1	16	TRBV12-3/TRBV12-4	TRBJ1-5
TGTGCCAGCATAGGGGCCGCAGACAGCCCTGAAGCTTTCTTT	CASIGAADSPEAFF	.	.	14	TRBV28	TRBJ1-1
TGTGCCAGCCTGGGATTGGGGGGCGAGCAGTACTTC	CASLGLGGEQYF	many	.	12	TRBV27	TRBJ2-7
TGTGCCGGTGCAGGGGATAGCAATCAGCCCCAGCATTTT	CAGAGDSNQPQHF	few	.	13	TRBV2	TRBJ1-5
TGTGCCAGCAATAAAGGGAGACAGGGGAACACCGGGGAGCTGTTTTTT	CASNKGRQGNTGELFF	.	TRBD1	16	TRBV2	TRBJ2-2
TGTGCCAGCAGTGAGAGGGGGCTAGGCTCCTATAATTCACCCCTCCACTTT	CASSERGLGSYNSPLHF	once	TRBD1	17	TRBV2	TRBJ1-6